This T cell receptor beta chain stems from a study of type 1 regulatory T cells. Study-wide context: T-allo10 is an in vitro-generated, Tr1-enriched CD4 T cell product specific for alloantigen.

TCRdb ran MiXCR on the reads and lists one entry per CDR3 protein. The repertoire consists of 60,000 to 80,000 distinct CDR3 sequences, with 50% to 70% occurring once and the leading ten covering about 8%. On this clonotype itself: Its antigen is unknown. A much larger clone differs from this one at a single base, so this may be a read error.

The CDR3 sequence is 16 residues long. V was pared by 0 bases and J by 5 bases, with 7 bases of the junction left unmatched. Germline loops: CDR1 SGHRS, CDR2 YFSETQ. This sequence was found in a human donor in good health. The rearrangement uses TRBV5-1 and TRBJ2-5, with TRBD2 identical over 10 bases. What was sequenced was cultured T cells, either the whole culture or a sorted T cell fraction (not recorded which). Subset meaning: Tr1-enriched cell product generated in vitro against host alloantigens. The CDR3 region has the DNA TGCGCCAGCAGCTTGGCGGCTAGCGGGAGCCCGGAGACCCAGTACTTC. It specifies CASSLAASGSPETQYF.